This TCR beta chain comes out of a study of shared clonotypes between healthy human individuals. About this clone itself: Its antigen is currently unknown.

The table came from immunoSEQ multiplex PCR; TCRdb's copy has only in-frame clones and leaves some out. This table holds about 1 million clones, around 76% found once. Findings and limits, study-wide: Memory subsets generally showed smaller estimated richness than naive subsets did.

Germline V gene lookup returns CDR1 LNHDA and CDR2 SQIVND (reference sequence). The germline V and J ends were trimmed by 4 bases and 5 bases, with 12 bases remaining between them. The CDR3 consists of 14 residues. This sequence was found in a man aged 18 to 30 in good health. The sample comprised memory CD4+ T cells sorted from blood. As to subset: CD45RA-negative fraction. V gene TRBV19 combines with J gene TRBJ1-5, with a tentative D call TRBD1 (6 bases). CDR3 loop: CASSTPGADQPQHF. The CDR3 nucleotides read TGTGCCAGTAGTACCCCGGGGGCCGATCAGCCCCAGCATTTT.